This T cell receptor beta chain is drawn from a study of cytomegalovirus exposure and HLA in healthy donors. General observations from the study: Later on, an analysis showed TCR association rates differing by HLA locus, with DRB1 the most and HLA-C the fewest. A missense variant in DCLRE1C was later tied to TCR beta V- and J-gene trimming.

Notes on this clone: What it recognizes is unknown.

PCR used 60 Vbeta primers and 13 Jbeta primers. TCRdb's table, derived via immunoSEQ multiplex PCR, lists solely in-frame clones and lacks some. The sample yields tens of thousands of clones, 55% to 75% seen once. The clonotype was recovered from a woman between 35 and 50 years old in good health and CMV-seropositive. The material sequenced was PBMCs.

The CDR3 nucleotides read TGCGCCAGCAGCTTGGGGGCAAATGAAAAACTGTTTTTT. It yields the protein CASSLGANEKLFF. The chain links TRBV5-1 to TRBJ1-4; no clear D gene. V gave up 0 bases and J gave up 5 bases, with 5 bases separating them. There are 13 residues in the CDR3. Germline V gives CDR1 SGHRS, CDR2 YFSETQ.